Sequencing of this T cell receptor beta chain was carried out in a study of blood T cell repertoires in COVID-19. At the level of the study: The study drew acute and convalescent COVID-19 samples from the United States, Italy and Spain. T cells, B-cell-depleted T cells, or PBMCs provided the cDNA or gDNA that served as material.

Germline CDR1 is GTSNPN and CDR2 is SVGIG (reference sequence). The CDR3 spans 18 residues. V lost 0 bases, J lost 10 bases, and 20 bases stayed unmatched. Per the original data handling: The authors estimated nucleated cell counts from reference gene primer amplification. Data came from immunoSEQ multiplex PCR; TCRdb stores just in-frame clones and leaves some out. V and J calls and clone size come straight from that table; D and trimming were deduced from the DNA. Here the sample spans around 63,000 clones, 88% being singletons. This chain connects TRBV30 to TRBJ2-1; 8 bases are a match to TRBD2. Sequencing input: peripheral blood. This clonotype was obtained from a woman at least 80 years old with active COVID-19. As DNA, the CDR3 is TGTGCCTGGAGTGTACGAGTTCGAGGTGGTGCGGGGGGAGAAGAGCAGTTCTTC. This sequence encodes CAWSVRVRGGAGGEEQFF.